The 8 T cell receptor beta chains below all came from one sample that was sequenced in a study of blood T cells in healthy people across ages. A second PCR, run for about 6 to 11 cycles, used a sample-barcoded 5' primer plus a J-beta primer mix. TCRdb itself ran the 5' RACE reads through MiXCR, one entry per CDR3 protein. The sample has 750,000 to 850,000 distinct CDR3 sequences, roughly 25% seen once; the top ten hold under 4.5%. The sample was also linked to a second study, of T cells of mothers and their children.

Sequenced material: blood. The receptor source for this set is a boy aged 5-17 years in good health.

CDR3 in DNA: TGTGCCAGCAGCTCGCCGTTGAGCTCCTACAATGAGCAGTTCTTC. Its protein product is CASSSPLSSYNEQFF. This chain joins TRBV7-9 and TRBJ2-1; D remains ambiguous. CDR1 is SEHNR and CDR2 is FQNEAQ in the germline V gene (reference sequence). CDR3 length: 15 residues. V was cut by 4 bases and J by 0 bases, with 10 bases left in between. The full variable domain, its missing parts supplied by reference TRBV7-9 and TRBJ2-1, is DTGVSQNPRHKITKRGQNVTFRCDPISEHNRLYWYRQTLGQGPEFLTYFQNEAQLEKSRLLSDRFSAERPKGSFSTLEIQRTEQGDSAMYLCASSSPLSSYNEQFFGPGTRLTVL.

This clonotype has just a few counts. The rearrangement uses TRBV7-3 and TRBJ2-3; D is tentatively TRBD1 or TRBD2 (6 bases each). V lost 1 base to trimming and J lost 6 bases, with 20 bases between them. This CDR3 comprises 17 residues. The germline V gene has CDR1 SGHTA and CDR2 FQGTGA. Here the CDR3 reads CASSLMGGPTNRDTQYF. The CDR3 coding sequence is TGTGCCAGCAGCTTAATGGGGGGCCCTACCAACCGGGATACGCAGTATTTT.

This sequence joins TRBV25-1 and TRBJ2-1; D is perhaps TRBD2 (6 bases). The J call is uncertain, as TRBJ2-7 better fits the DNA end. The length of the CDR3 is 12 residues. Germline lookup yields CDR1 MGHDK and CDR2 SYGVNS. The CDR3 loop is CASSTSTAEQYF. As DNA, the CDR3 is TGTGCCAGCTCAACTAGCACCGCCGAGCAGTACTTC.

This clonotype appeared a few times. The gene calls are TRBV29-1 and TRBJ2-5; 9 bases match TRBD1. The CDR3 length is 17 residues. V gave up 3 bases and J gave up 5 bases; unmatched junction bases: 16. Germline CDR1 is SQVTM and CDR2 is ANQGSEA. The CDR3 loop is CSVDGGTRDRDVETQYF. The CDR3 DNA is TGCAGCGTTGATGGCGGAACACGGGACAGGGATGTGGAGACCCAGTACTTC.

V usage is TRBV14 and J usage is TRBJ2-5; D is unresolved. With 4 bases removed from V and 11 bases from J, the gap between germline ends came to 17 bases. The CDR3 is 13 amino acids. From germline, CDR1 is SGHDN and CDR2 FVKESK. CDR3 nucleotide sequence: TGTGCCAGCAGCCCGGCGGCATCCTCGAGGCAGTACTTC. It specifies CASSPAASSRQYF.

The chain links TRBV18 to TRBJ1-2, with D uncertain. Trimming took off 3 bases at V and 1 base at J, with 12 bases between the two ends. CDR1 is KGHSH and CDR2 is LQKENI in the germline V gene. The CDR3 has 15 amino acids. This CDR3 is CASSPQSLNNYGYTF. CDR3 coding DNA: TGTGCCAGCTCACCCCAATCACTCAATAACTATGGCTACACCTTC.

This clonotype was counted only a few times. The V and J genes are TRBV5-1 and TRBJ1-1; D not certain. The V and J ends lost 1 base and 0 bases respectively, with 7 bases between them. This CDR3 is built from 14 residues. Germline CDR1 SGHRS, CDR2 YFSETQ. The chain's CDR3 is CASSLSPVNTEAFF. CDR3 DNA: TGCGCCAGCAGCTTGAGCCCCGTGAACACTGAAGCTTTCTTT.

This clonotype has a single count. V usage is TRBV20-1 and J usage is TRBJ2-1; D may be TRBD1 (5 bases). Trimming cost V 8 bases and J 10 bases, with 24 bases left between them. The CDR3 covers 14 residues. From germline, CDR1 is DFQATT and CDR2 SNEGSKA (reference sequence). DNA of the CDR3: TGCAGTTACCCCCCTCAGGGCTTCAAAAACGAGCAGTTCTTC. It yields the protein CSYPPQGFKNEQFF.